This T cell receptor beta chain emerged from a study of HIV-infected patients and healthy controls. At least ten counts were recorded for this clonotype. The target antigen is unknown. cDNA was made from approximately 0.55 ug RNA using alpha and beta constant primers. Alpha and beta chain libraries were made separately by chain-specific third strand synthesis with multiplexing indices. A short first PCR added P5 and P7 adapter elements and a second index. MiXCR was run by TCRdb on the 5' RACE reads, yielding one entry per CDR3 protein. The profile shows more than 9,500 distinct CDR3 sequences, 8% to 9.5% of them singletons. The CDR3 sequence is 15 residues long. Unmatched junction bases numbered 5, after V lost 1 base and J lost 6 bases. Germline V gene data show CDR1 as SEHNR and CDR2 as FQNEAQ (reference sequence). All unsorted peripheral T cells were captured because whole blood was used without fractionation. Enrollment excluded donors with tumors, hepatitis B or C, or recent vaccination.

Broader study findings: In HIV-infected patients, the apparent post-therapy Gini index recovery did not replicate in size-matched data.

This sample comprised blood, obtained before antiretroviral therapy. This chain links TRBV7-9 with TRBJ2-1; TRBD1 agrees at 8 bases. The clonotype comes from an adult with HIV infection. The donor label of this sample is uncertain. The CDR3 here is CASSLGQGIVNEQFF. The CDR3 nucleotides read TGTGCCAGCAGCTTAGGACAGGGGATTGTCAATGAGCAGTTCTTC. Supplemented by reference TRBV7-9 and TRBJ2-1, the full variable domain reads DTGVSQNPRHKITKRGQNVTFRCDPISEHNRLYWYRQTLGQGPEFLTYFQNEAQLEKSRLLSDRFSAERPKGSFSTLEIQRTEQGDSAMYLCASSLGQGIVNEQFFGPGTRLTVL.